Following are 20 T cell receptor beta chains from one sample sequenced in a study of T cell repertoires in cytomegalovirus infection. Via MiXCR, TCRdb re-called the reads, giving one row per CDR3 protein. The sample has over 150,000 distinct CDR3 sequences; over 13% are singletons. The specimen sequenced was PBMCs. The receptors here all came from a human donor in good health (CMV status not recorded). Some clones in this sample may be carry-over from other donors' samples.

Many counts were recorded for this clonotype. The rearrangement joins TRBV7-9 to TRBJ1-1, with D possibly matching TRBD1 (5 bases). The CDR3 sequence is 13 residues long. V lost 5 bases and J lost 4, with 11 bases in between. Germline-derived CDR1 and CDR2 are SEHNR and FQNEAQ (reference sequence). Here the CDR3 DNA reads TGTGCCAGCAGCCTAGACGGGACCACTGAAGCTTTCTTT. Translating gives CASSLDGTTEAFF.

Ten or more counts support this clonotype. This chain links TRBV7-8 with TRBJ1-1, with D unclear. The germline V gene encodes CDR1 SGHVS and CDR2 FQNEAQ. CDR3 length: 14 residues. V dropped 1 base and J dropped 4 bases, with 10 bases sitting between them. The DNA of the CDR3 is TGTGCCAGCAGCTTAGGTTTAGGACCCACTGAAGCTTTCTTT. This sequence encodes CASSLGLGPTEAFF.

This clonotype appeared a few times. The V gene is TRBV2, the J gene TRBJ2-1, with TRBD2 identical over 15 bases. The CDR3 loop spans 14 amino acids. Germline CDR1 SNHLY, CDR2 FYNNEI. V dropped 6 bases and J dropped 10; count of bases not matched to a gene: 4. This chain's CDR3 is CASRGLAGGLEQFF. The CDR3 coding sequence is TGTGCCAGCAGAGGACTAGCGGGGGGGCTGGAGCAGTTCTTC.

This clonotype showed up just a few times. The chain combines TRBV3-1 with TRBJ2-7; D is unclear. V lost 2 bases and J 3 bases, leaving 20 bases between the germline ends. The CDR3 loop spans 17 amino acids. The germline CDR1 and CDR2 sequences are LGHDT and YNNKEL (reference sequence). The CDR3 DNA is TGTGCCAGCAGCCAACGATCCTTGAGGACGGTCAACTACGAGCAGTACTTC. It yields the protein CASSQRSLRTVNYEQYF.

The chain uses TRBV20-1 and TRBJ2-5; TRBD1 might be the D (7 bases). Germline CDR1 DFQATT, CDR2 SNEGSKA (reference sequence). This CDR3 comprises 13 residues. The V end was cut by 3 bases, the J end by 1 base, with 9 bases between. The CDR3 region is CSAREGAQETQYF. CDR3 nucleotides: TGCAGTGCTAGGGAGGGGGCCCAAGAGACCCAGTACTTC.

This clonotype was detected many times. Here the CDR3 DNA reads TGTGCCAGCACGGGAACTGAAGCTTTCTTT. This codes for CASTGTEAFF. The chain recombines TRBV2 with TRBJ1-1, with D unresolved. The V gene lost 7 bases and the J gene lost 5 bases, with 5 bases spanning the gap. The CDR3 covers 10 residues. Germline V gene sequence: CDR1 SNHLY, CDR2 FYNNEI.

This clonotype was observed at least ten times. The chain links TRBV3-1 to TRBJ1-1, with 7 bases lining up with TRBD1. There are 13 residues in the CDR3. Trimming cost V 4 bases and J 5 bases; bases outside gene matches: 4. In germline, CDR1 is LGHDT, CDR2 YNNKEL (reference sequence). The CDR3 region is CASSRQGRTEAFF. As DNA, the CDR3 is TGTGCCAGCAGCCGACAGGGAAGAACTGAAGCTTTCTTT.

V is TRBV29-1 and J is TRBJ2-6; 7 nucleotides match TRBD1. Germline V lookup: CDR1 SQVTM, CDR2 ANQGSEA. The trim removed 4 bases at V and 4 bases at J, leaving 13 bases unmatched. CDR3 length equals 17 residues. The CDR3: CSVVGGQAREGANVLTF. The DNA of the CDR3 is TGCAGCGTTGTGGGCGGACAGGCCCGGGAAGGGGCCAACGTCCTGACTTTC.

This clonotype was picked up many times. The J gene is TRBJ1-6, the V gene TRBV7-2; D is unclear. The germline gives CDR1 SGHTA, CDR2 FQGNSA. V dropped 5 bases and J dropped 4 bases, with 6 bases sitting between them. This CDR3 spans 13 amino acids. In DNA, the CDR3 is TGTGCCAGCAGCCGGGATTATAATTCACCCCTCCACTTT. This sequence encodes CASSRDYNSPLHF.

This clonotype was seen at least ten times. The chain joins TRBV6-5 to TRBJ2-3; no definite D call. Germline CDR1 is MNHEY and CDR2 is SVGAGI. V lost 2 bases to trimming and J lost 0 bases, with 9 bases between them. The length of the CDR3 is 15 residues. The CDR3 nucleotides read TGTGCCAGCAGTTACGACGGTTCTAGCACAGATACGCAGTATTTT. It is translated as CASSYDGSSTDTQYF.

At least ten counts were recorded for this clonotype. The rearrangement uses TRBV7-2 and TRBJ2-3, with a possible D match to TRBD1 (5 bases). The CDR3 has 16 residues. The germline CDR1 and CDR2 sequences are SGHTA and FQGNSA. V was pared by 4 bases and J by 2 bases, with 16 bases between. The chain's CDR3 is CASSSKDGRATDTQYF. CDR3 bases: TGTGCCAGCAGCTCCAAGGATGGCAGGGCCACAGATACGCAGTATTTT.

This clonotype came up many times. The J gene is TRBJ2-1, the V gene TRBV28; D unresolved. Germline CDR1 MDHEN, CDR2 SYDVKM. Trimming left V 5 bases short and J 7 bases short, with 9 bases between. This CDR3 is built from 12 residues. In nucleotides, the CDR3 is TGTGCCAGCAGTCCCCGCAGGAATGAGCAGTTCTTC. Residues: CASSPRRNEQFF.

The V call is TRBV7-9, the J call TRBJ1-1; 9 bases map to TRBD1. V gave up 4 bases and J gave up 6 bases; unmatched junction bases: 6. The germline gives CDR1 SEHNR, CDR2 FQNEAQ (reference sequence). CDR3 length equals 14 residues. In DNA form, the CDR3 reads TGTGCCAGCAGCTCACCGGACAGGGGTCCTGAAGCTTTCTTT. Its translation is CASSSPDRGPEAFF. Drawing the rest from reference TRBV7-9 and TRBJ1-1, the complete variable domain is DTGVSQNPRHKITKRGQNVTFRCDPISEHNRLYWYRQTLGQGPEFLTYFQNEAQLEKSRLLSDRFSAERPKGSFSTLEIQRTEQGDSAMYLCASSSPDRGPEAFFGQGTRLTVV.

This clonotype came up a few times. The chain uses TRBV20-1 and TRBJ1-6, with a tentative D call TRBD1 (5 bases). The germline CDR1 and CDR2 sequences are DFQATT and SNEGSKA (reference sequence). V lost 3 bases and J 7 bases, leaving 19 bases between the germline ends. The CDR3 sequence is 16 residues long. CDR3 coding DNA: TGCAGTGCTAGCGATGGACAAAGGGGCCTGAATTCACCCCTCCACTTT. It specifies CSASDGQRGLNSPLHF.

Many counts were recorded for this clonotype. The gene calls are TRBV7-2 and TRBJ1-1; D remains ambiguous. This CDR3 spans 16 amino acids. V shed 6 bases and J shed 0 bases, with 17 bases lying between them. Germline V gene sequence: CDR1 SGHTA, CDR2 FQGNSA. This CDR3 is CASRLTLAYMNTEAFF. The CDR3 DNA sequence: TGTGCCAGCAGGTTGACACTTGCCTACATGAACACTGAAGCTTTCTTT.

This clonotype has at least ten counts. The gene calls are TRBV7-6 and TRBJ2-6; tentative D call: TRBD1 (6 bases). There are 18 residues in the CDR3. V was pared by 5 bases and J by 0 bases, with 17 bases between. Per germline, CDR1 SGHVS and CDR2 FNYEAQ. Written as DNA, the CDR3 is TGTGCCAGCAGCGCCCAGGGCCTCAGGGGCTCTGGGGCCAACGTCCTGACTTTC. As protein: CASSAQGLRGSGANVLTF. Full variable domain (missing parts from reference TRBV7-6 and TRBJ2-6): GAGVSQSPRYKVTKRGQDVALRCDPISGHVSLYWYRQALGQGPEFLTYFNYEAQQDKSGLPNDRFSAERPEGSISTLTIQRTEQRDSAMYRCASSAQGLRGSGANVLTFGAGSRLTVL.

This clonotype was counted many times. The genes are TRBV12-3 or TRBV12-4 and TRBJ1-2; the D gene is possibly TRBD1 (6 bases). The V end was cut by 4 bases, the J end by 1 base, with 10 bases between. The CDR3 covers 14 residues. CDR3 amino acids: CASSYGQINYGYTF. The CDR3 DNA reads as TGTGCCAGCAGTTACGGACAGATTAACTATGGCTACACCTTC.

This clonotype occurred a few times. The V call is TRBV30, the J call TRBJ1-2; no firm D call. V was pared by 8 bases and J by 7 bases, with 17 bases between. Germline assignment: CDR1 GTSNPN and CDR2 SVGIG (reference sequence). The CDR3 runs to 12 residues. CDR3 in amino acids: CATNGGYGGYTF. The CDR3 bases are TGTGCCACCAATGGAGGGTATGGTGGCTACACCTTC.

This clonotype was seen at least ten times. This chain connects TRBV7-9 to TRBJ2-7; the D gene is possibly TRBD1 (5 bases). The V gene lost 2 bases and the J gene lost 2 bases, with 10 bases spanning the gap. Germline V gene data show CDR1 as SEHNR and CDR2 as FQNEAQ (reference sequence). The CDR3 has 14 amino acids. CDR3 nucleotide sequence: TGTGCCAGCAGCTTACAGGGTAGTACCTACGAGCAGTACTTC. Encoded protein: CASSLQGSTYEQYF.

This chain links TRBV7-9 with TRBJ2-7, with D possibly being TRBD2 (5 bases). This CDR3 comprises 13 residues. CDR1 is SEHNR, CDR2 FQNEAQ, per germline (reference sequence). V was pared by 0 bases and J by 7 bases, with 10 bases between. The CDR3 protein is CASSLAASSEQYF. CDR3 in DNA: TGTGCCAGCAGCTTAGCGGCTAGCTCTGAGCAGTACTTC.